This TCR beta chain was retrieved from a study of shared clonotypes between healthy human individuals. Each sorted subset replicate got 200 ng genomic DNA, 25,000 to 35,000 genomes. Study processing details: In the immunoSEQ data, sequences were junction-only and lacked quality scores, so filtering differed. TCRdb's table, derived via immunoSEQ multiplex PCR, lists solely in-frame clones and lacks some. That table is the source of V, J and clone size, and D and trimming were worked out from the DNA. The sample shows 2 million to 2.5 million clones, about 94% of them seen only once. Findings of the study overall: Larger richness was generally estimated for naive than memory subsets. Approximately 4.5% was the fraction of naive CD4 clonotypes found shared across a few donors.

This clone was observed once. Its specificity is unknown. The V and J ends lost 2 bases and 1 base, in that order; junction bases with no gene match: 1. Germline-derived CDR1 and CDR2 are ENHRY and SYGVKD. CDR3 length: 15 residues. The genes are TRBV10-3 and TRBJ2-7; 11 bases align to TRBD1. The source is a man between 18 and 29 years old in good health. The sample was naive CD4+ T cells sorted from blood. As for subset: CD45RA+ positively selected. For the CDR3, the DNA is TGTGCCATCAGTGAGGGACAGGGGGCATCCTACGAGCAGTACTTC. Amino acid sequence: CAISEGQGASYEQYF.